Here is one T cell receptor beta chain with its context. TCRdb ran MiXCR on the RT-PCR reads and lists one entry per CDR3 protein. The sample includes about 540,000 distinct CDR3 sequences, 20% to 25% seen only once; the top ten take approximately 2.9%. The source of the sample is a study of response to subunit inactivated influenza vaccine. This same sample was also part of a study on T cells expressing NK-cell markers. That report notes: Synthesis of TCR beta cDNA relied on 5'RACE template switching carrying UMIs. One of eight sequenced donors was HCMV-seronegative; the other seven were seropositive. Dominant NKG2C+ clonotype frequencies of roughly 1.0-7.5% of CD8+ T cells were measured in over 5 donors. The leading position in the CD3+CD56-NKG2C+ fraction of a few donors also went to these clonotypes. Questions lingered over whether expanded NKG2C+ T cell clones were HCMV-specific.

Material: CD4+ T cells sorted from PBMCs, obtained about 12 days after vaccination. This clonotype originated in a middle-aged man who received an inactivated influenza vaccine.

CDR3 region: CASRPDSRLSYEQYF. The DNA of the CDR3 is TGTGCCAGCAGACCTGACAGCCGCCTCTCCTACGAGCAGTACTTC. The rearrangement links TRBV7-2 to TRBJ2-7, with a tentative D call TRBD1 (5 bases). CDR3 length equals 15 residues. V gave up 6 bases and J gave up 0 bases, with 15 bases separating them. CDR1 and CDR2 from the germline V gene are SGHTA and FQGNSA.